These 11 T cell receptor beta chains were all obtained from the same sample, sequenced in a study of blood T cell repertoires in COVID-19. Clones were read by immunoSEQ multiplex PCR, and TCRdb kept only the in-frame ones, dropping some. The sample has 85,000 to 130,000 clones; 75% to 90% are singletons. The sequencing input was peripheral blood. All receptors come from a man between 60 and 75 years old with acute or convalescent COVID-19.

The chain couples TRBV7-2 to TRBJ1-1; possibly TRBD1 for D (5 bases). The germline V gene has CDR1 SGHTA and CDR2 FQGNSA. This CDR3 is 17 amino acids long. V was clipped by 2 bases and J by 1 base, with 17 bases between them. CDR3 DNA: TGTGCCAGCAGCTTAAGTCGGCTGGGCAGGGCGAACACTGAAGCTTTCTTT. Translation gives CASSLSRLGRANTEAFF.

The chain is built from TRBV11-2 and TRBJ1-2; D is unresolved. The CDR3 has 16 residues. CDR1 is SGHAT, CDR2 FQNNGV, per germline. Trimming removed 3 bases at V and 1 base at J, with 15 bases between. The CDR3 sequence is CASSFAHPRFNYGYTF. CDR3 coding DNA: TGTGCCAGCAGCTTTGCCCACCCTAGATTTAACTATGGCTACACCTTC. Supplemented by reference TRBV11-2 and TRBJ1-2, the full variable domain reads EAGVAQSPRYKIIEKRQSVAFWCNPISGHATLYWYQQILGQGPKLLIQFQNNGVVDDSQLPKDRFSAERLKGVDSTLKIQPAKLEDSAVYLCASSFAHPRFNYGYTFGSGTRLTVV.

This chain joins TRBV6-5 and TRBJ1-1; tentatively, D is TRBD1 (5 bases). Germline V gives CDR1 MNHEY, CDR2 SVGAGI. The V and J ends lost 6 bases and 5 bases respectively, with 16 bases between them. CDR3 size: 14 residues. The CDR3 loop reads CASRLEGVKTEAFF. CDR3 DNA: TGTGCCAGCAGACTTGAAGGGGTTAAGACTGAAGCTTTCTTT.

The CDR3, as DNA: TGTGCCAGCAGACACACTAGGGGGCCAGATACGCAGTATTTT. The encoded protein is CASRHTRGPDTQYF. The rearrangement uses TRBV5-4 and TRBJ2-3; TRBD1 aligns across 7 bases. CDR3 length: 14 residues. Germline CDR1 reads SGHNT; CDR2 reads YYREEE (reference sequence). V gave up 5 bases and J gave up 4 bases; unmatched junction bases: 7.

The V call is TRBV12-3 or TRBV12-4, the J call TRBJ2-1; D might be TRBD2 (6 bases). The CDR3 consists of 13 residues. V lost 6 bases, J lost 8 bases, and 14 bases lay in between. CDR3 nucleotides: TGTGCCAGCAGCCCGGAGGGCCGGCATGAGCAGTTCTTC. This codes for CASSPEGRHEQFF.

The gene calls are TRBV6-5 and TRBJ2-1; D is perhaps TRBD1 (6 bases). CDR3 size: 15 residues. V lost 2 bases to trimming and J lost 4 bases, with 12 bases between them. CDR1 and CDR2 (germline): MNHEY, SVGAGI. CDR3 sequence (DNA): TGTGCCAGCAGTTACGGTACAGGGTCGTACAATGAGCAGTTCTTC. Its protein product is CASSYGTGSYNEQFF.

The chain is built from TRBV27 and TRBJ2-7; D is uncertain. V lost 6 bases, J lost 0 bases, and 12 bases lay in between. The germline V gene encodes CDR1 MNHEY and CDR2 SMNVEV (reference sequence). There are 14 residues in the CDR3. CDR3 loop: CASRLSRNSYEQYV. The CDR3 nucleotides are TGTGCCAGCAGGCTTAGCCGGAACTCCTACGAGCAGTACGTC.

This clone was detected only a few times. The chain has TRBV11-2 and TRBJ2-7; tentative D call: TRBD1 (6 bases). V was cut by 1 base and J by 7 bases, with 14 bases left in between. In germline, CDR1 is SGHAT, CDR2 FQNNGV. The CDR3 runs 14 residues. Written as DNA, the CDR3 is TGTGCCAGCAGCTTAGGGACAGCGTTAGGGGAGCAGTACTTC. It encodes CASSLGTALGEQYF.

The V call is TRBV11-2, the J call TRBJ2-7, with a possible D match to TRBD1 (6 bases). This CDR3 is built from 13 residues. The germline V gene encodes CDR1 SGHAT and CDR2 FQNNGV. V lost 1 base and J lost 6, with 10 bases in between. This CDR3 reads CASSLAPGVEQYV. The DNA for the CDR3 is TGTGCCAGCAGCTTAGCGCCAGGGGTCGAGCAGTACGTC.

The chain couples TRBV7-6 to TRBJ1-2, with D unclear. CDR3 length equals 16 residues. V shed 5 bases and J shed 0 bases, with 16 bases lying between them. Germline lookup yields CDR1 SGHVS and CDR2 FNYEAQ. The CDR3 DNA reads as TGTGCCAGCAGCAGGGATCGGGGTAGAGCTAACTATGGCTACACCTTC. Residues: CASSRDRGRANYGYTF.

The genes are TRBV11-2 and TRBJ1-2; TRBD1 matches 7 bases. The CDR3 is made up of 15 amino acids. Germline V gene sequence: CDR1 SGHAT, CDR2 FQNNGV. V shed 5 bases and J 5 bases; nucleotides not matched to a gene: 11. As DNA, the CDR3 is TGTGCCAGCAGCCCCAACAGGGGAATTGGGTATGGCTACACCTTC. Residues: CASSPNRGIGYGYTF. Together with reference TRBV11-2 and TRBJ1-2, the CDR3 gives the full variable domain: EAGVAQSPRYKIIEKRQSVAFWCNPISGHATLYWYQQILGQGPKLLIQFQNNGVVDDSQLPKDRFSAERLKGVDSTLKIQPAKLEDSAVYLCASSPNRGIGYGYTFGSGTRLTVV.